This T cell receptor (beta chain) comes out of a study of control samples from healthy donors and cancer patients. Using immunoSEQ multiplex PCR, the repertoire was profiled, and TCRdb retains in-frame clones only, with some absent. The sample carries 140,000 or so clones, roughly nine tenths recorded once. The V segment lost 4 bases and the J segment 4 bases; nucleotides outside the gene matches: 2. CDR1 and CDR2 (germline): SGDLS, YYNGEE. There are 13 residues in the CDR3. The chain is built from TRBV9 and TRBJ1-1, with 9 bases fitting TRBD1. This sequence was found in a man aged 25-45 years in good health. Sequenced sample: blood. CDR3 in DNA: TGTGCCAGCAGCTTGGACAGGGGCACTGAAGCTTTCTTT. This codes for CASSLDRGTEAFF. Full variable domain (remainder filled in from reference TRBV9 and TRBJ1-1): DSGVTQTPKHLITATGQRVTLRCSPRSGDLSVYWYQQSLDQGLQFLIQYYNGEERAKGNILERFSAQQFPDLHSELNLSSLELGDSALYFCASSLDRGTEAFFGQGTRLTVV.